A single TCR beta chain is shown here with its context. Under the authors' procedure: Cell counts per sample came from amplifying reference gene primers. Generated by immunoSEQ multiplex PCR, the TCRdb table keeps only in-frame clones and is missing some. The V and J calls and clone size are taken from that table; D and trimming were inferred from the DNA. In the table there are about 480,000 clones, roughly 90% of which are singletons. The data originate from a study of blood T cell repertoires in COVID-19. The wider study: The United States, Italy and Spain supplied acute and convalescent COVID-19 samples.

Donors were grouped by their self-reported clinical history. Cohort 3 recovery required two negative PCRs, clearance, or symptom resolution. V gave up 1 base and J gave up 2 bases, with 8 bases separating them. Germline V CDR1 and CDR2: LGHNT, FRNRAP. The CDR3 sequence is 14 residues long. This TCR derives from a woman between 40 and 55 years old who had recovered from COVID-19. The source material was PBMCs or T cells enriched from blood (not recorded which). The chain links TRBV12-5 to TRBJ1-1; D ambiguous. As DNA, the CDR3 is TGTGCTAGTGGTTTGGCCGGAGGCAACACTGAAGCTTTCTTT. The encoded protein is CASGLAGGNTEAFF.